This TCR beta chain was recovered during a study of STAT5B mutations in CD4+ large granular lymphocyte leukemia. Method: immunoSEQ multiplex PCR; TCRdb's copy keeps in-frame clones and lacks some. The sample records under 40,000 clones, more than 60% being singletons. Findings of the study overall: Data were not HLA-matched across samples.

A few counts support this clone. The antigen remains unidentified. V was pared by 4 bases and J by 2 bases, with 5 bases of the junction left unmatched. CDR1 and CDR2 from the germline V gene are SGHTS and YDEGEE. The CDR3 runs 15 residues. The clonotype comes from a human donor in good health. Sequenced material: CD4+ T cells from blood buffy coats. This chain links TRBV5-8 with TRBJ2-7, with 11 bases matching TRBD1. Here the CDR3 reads CASSGRDRGAYEQYF. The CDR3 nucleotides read TGTGCCAGCAGCGGCCGGGACAGGGGGGCCTACGAGCAGTACTTC.